The 20 T cell receptor beta chains presented below share a single source sample, sequenced in a study of metastatic and nonmetastatic thyroid tumors. Among the patients, none had received any treatment before thyroid surgery. TCRdb re-called clones via MiXCR from the PCR reads. In the table there are tens of thousands of clones, around 21% of which are singletons. The sample was blood. The receptors shown here come from a male donor with papillary thyroid cancer or a benign thyroid nodule (not recorded which). Some clones in this sample may be carry-over from other donors' samples.

This clone showed up many times. The chain links TRBV28 to TRBJ2-5; 8 bases agree with TRBD1. This CDR3 is built from 16 residues. The V segment lost 3 bases and the J segment 7 bases; nucleotides outside the gene matches: 13. Germline CDR1 is MDHEN and CDR2 is SYDVKM. For the CDR3, the DNA is TGTGCCAGCAGTTTCCAGGGGGCGGTAAGAGAGGGGACCCAGTACTTC. Its protein is CASSFQGAVREGTQYF.

This clone was recorded at least ten times. The chain links TRBV19 to TRBJ2-6; tentative D call: TRBD1 (5 bases). This CDR3 comprises 17 residues. Germline CDR1 is LNHDA and CDR2 is SQIVND (reference sequence). The V and J ends lost 5 bases and 0 bases respectively, with 14 bases between them. CDR3 bases: TGTGCCAGTAGTCCCCCCAGGGCCAGCTCTGGGGCCAACGTCCTGACTTTC. As protein: CASSPPRASSGANVLTF.

This clone has more than one count but fewer than ten. This chain uses TRBV19 with TRBJ1-2, with D perhaps matching TRBD1 (5 bases). The germline CDR1 and CDR2 sequences are LNHDA and SQIVND (reference sequence). This CDR3 spans 12 amino acids. The V end was cut by 6 bases, the J end by 7 bases, with 12 bases between. The CDR3 is CASSVRGTGYTF. The CDR3 DNA is TGTGCCAGTAGCGTACGTGGGACTGGCTACACCTTC.

This clone was seen a few times. The chain links TRBV18 to TRBJ2-7, with D possibly matching TRBD1 (6 bases). Trimming cost V 0 bases and J 2 bases, with 14 bases left between them. CDR1 is KGHSH, CDR2 LQKENI, per germline. The CDR3 has 16 residues. Here the CDR3 DNA reads TGTGCCAGCTCACCACCGGAGAGGCAGGGGCCCTACGAGCAGTACTTC. Translation: CASSPPERQGPYEQYF.

This clone was counted at least ten times. This chain joins TRBV6-1 and TRBJ1-5, with TRBD1 identical over 9 bases. J gave up 5 bases and V 7 bases, and 6 bases lay outside the gene matches. CDR1 MNHNS and CDR2 SASEGT come from the germline V gene. This CDR3 comprises 14 residues. The CDR3 is CASTFTGGYQPQHF. The CDR3 coding sequence is TGTGCCAGCACCTTTACAGGGGGCTATCAGCCCCAGCATTTT.

The chain couples TRBV7-9 to TRBJ2-3, with 8 bases fitting TRBD2. The CDR3 has 14 amino acids. The germline CDR1 and CDR2 sequences are SEHNR and FQNEAQ (reference sequence). Trimming cost V 11 bases and J 0 bases; bases outside gene matches: 7. The CDR3 DNA is TGTGCCGGCAAGACTAGCGCAAGCACAGATACGCAGTATTTT. This codes for CAGKTSASTDTQYF.

This clone came up many times. The rearrangement links TRBV7-9 to TRBJ1-2; 8 nucleotides match TRBD1. Trimming cost V 9 bases and J 0 bases; bases outside gene matches: 9. This CDR3 is 15 amino acids long. Germline V gene lookup returns CDR1 SEHNR and CDR2 FQNEAQ (reference sequence). In nucleotides, the CDR3 is TGTGCCAGTTCCGCGGGACAGGTAGCTAACTATGGCTACACCTTC. It encodes CASSAGQVANYGYTF.

This clone has only one observation. Germline is not matched at one junction end, which may reflect a read error. This chain joins TRBV7-9 and TRBJ2-7, with TRBD2 as a possible D gene (6 bases). The CDR3 consists of 14 residues. Germline V gene lookup returns CDR1 SEHNR and CDR2 FQNEAQ (reference sequence). The CDR3 DNA sequence: TGTGCCACCAGCTCCGCTGGAGGGATAGGAGAGCAGTACTTC. Translated, it gives CATSSAGGIGEQYF. Looking up the rest from reference TRBV7-9 and TRBJ2-7 gives the full variable domain: DTGVSQNPRHKITKRGQNVTFRCDPISEHNRLYWYRQTLGQGPEFLTYFQNEAQLEKSRLLSDRFSAERPKGSFSTLEIQRTEQGDSAMYLCATSSAGGIGEQYFGPGTRLTVT.

At least ten counts were recorded for this clone. The chain combines TRBV6-4 with TRBJ2-1; TRBD1 might be the D (5 bases). The CDR3 length is 15 residues. Germline V CDR1 and CDR2: MRHNA, SNTAGT. Trimming took 0 bases from V and 1 from J, leaving 7 bases between them. CDR3 amino acids: CASSDSGASYNEQFF. In DNA, the CDR3 is TGTGCCAGCAGTGACTCAGGGGCTTCCTACAATGAGCAGTTCTTC.

This clone has a handful of counts. V and J are TRBV7-9 and TRBJ2-5; 7 nucleotides line up with TRBD1. J was trimmed by 6 bases and V by 4 bases; bases with no gene match: 5. The CDR3 runs to 13 residues. CDR1 is SEHNR and CDR2 is FQNEAQ in the germline V gene (reference sequence). The CDR3 region has the DNA TGTGCCAGCAGCTCACAGGGGTGGCAGACCCAGTACTTC. Its protein product is CASSSQGWQTQYF. Full variable domain (rest looked up from reference TRBV7-9 and TRBJ2-5): DTGVSQNPRHKITKRGQNVTFRCDPISEHNRLYWYRQTLGQGPEFLTYFQNEAQLEKSRLLSDRFSAERPKGSFSTLEIQRTEQGDSAMYLCASSSQGWQTQYFGPGTRLLVL.

The chain recombines TRBV28 with TRBJ2-3; D uncertain. With 3 bases removed from V and 6 bases from J, the gap between germline ends came to 1 base. This CDR3 comprises 10 residues. CDR1 is MDHEN and CDR2 is SYDVKM in the germline V gene. The chain's CDR3 is CASSFDTQYF. DNA for the CDR3: TGTGCCAGCAGTTTTGATACGCAGTATTTT.

In its sample, this clone was seen many times. The chain is built from TRBV11-3 and TRBJ2-3; the match to TRBD2 covers 14 bases. This CDR3 comprises 15 residues. The V segment lost 5 bases and the J segment 4 bases; nucleotides outside the gene matches: 2. Germline CDR1 is SGHNT and CDR2 is YENEEA. The CDR3 DNA follows: TGTGCCAGCAGCCAGGGACTAGCGGGAGCAGATACGCAGTATTTT. Translated, it gives CASSQGLAGADTQYF.

This clone occurred many times. V is TRBV5-1 and J is TRBJ2-7, with a weak D call TRBD2 (6 bases). The CDR3 length is 13 residues. Germline V lookup: CDR1 SGHRS, CDR2 YFSETQ. V was clipped by 3 bases and J by 6 bases, with 13 bases between them. The CDR3 sequence: CASSSPGTLEQYF. CDR3 nucleotide sequence: TGCGCCAGCAGCTCCCCCGGGACTCTCGAGCAGTACTTC.

The table lists this clone with a few counts. A junction boundary mismatches the germline segment, possibly from a read error. The V call is TRBV20-1, the J call TRBJ2-1; D remains unclear. Per germline, CDR1 DFQATT and CDR2 SNEGSKA (reference sequence). The CDR3 is made up of 16 amino acids. The CDR3 loop is CSATGPGFSSYNEHFF. The CDR3 DNA sequence: TGCAGTGCTACAGGTCCCGGGTTCAGCTCCTACAATGAGCATTTCTTC.

This clone showed up many times. The rearrangement uses TRBV7-3 and TRBJ1-3; D not resolved. V lost 3 bases, J lost 2 bases, and 5 bases lay in between. The CDR3 contains 13 residues. CDR1 is SGHTA, CDR2 FQGTGA, per germline. CDR3 amino acids: CASSFEPGNTIYF. The CDR3 region has the DNA TGTGCCAGCAGCTTTGAACCTGGAAACACCATATATTTT.

The chain combines TRBV30 with TRBJ2-7, with D perhaps TRBD1 (5 bases). This CDR3 is 12 amino acids long. Trimming removed 2 bases at V and 7 bases at J, with 12 bases between. The germline V gene has CDR1 GTSNPN and CDR2 SVGIG (reference sequence). The CDR3 DNA reads TGTGCCTGGAGTCACACAGGAGTGGAGCAGTACTTC. Its translation: CAWSHTGVEQYF.

For this clone: A read error may produce the germline difference seen at one junction end. The chain is built from TRBV7-9 and TRBJ2-1; D is uncertain. This CDR3 is 12 amino acids long. Per germline, CDR1 SEHNR and CDR2 FQNEAQ (reference sequence). The CDR3 DNA sequence: TGTGCCAGCAGCAAAAAAGAGGCCGAGCGGTTCTTC. This encodes CASSKKEAERFF. The whole variable domain, remainder taken from reference TRBV7-9 and TRBJ2-1, is DTGVSQNPRHKITKRGQNVTFRCDPISEHNRLYWYRQTLGQGPEFLTYFQNEAQLEKSRLLSDRFSAERPKGSFSTLEIQRTEQGDSAMYLCASSKKEAERFFGPGTRLTVL.

The chain links TRBV12-3 or TRBV12-4 to TRBJ2-7, with 12 positions matching TRBD1. This CDR3 comprises 14 residues. J gave up 7 bases and V 4 bases, and 5 bases lay outside the gene matches. The CDR3 sequence: CASSSGQGAREQYF. CDR3 coding DNA: TGTGCCAGCAGTTCGGGACAGGGGGCTAGGGAGCAGTACTTC.

For the CDR3, the DNA is TGTGCCAGCAGTTTAACGCGTGGCTACACCTTC. Amino acids: CASSLTRGYTF. The chain couples TRBV12-3 or TRBV12-4 to TRBJ1-2, with unresolved D. There are 11 residues in the CDR3. V was trimmed by 2 bases and J by 7 bases, leaving 5 bases between them.

The chain is built from TRBV20-1 and TRBJ1-6; D is possibly TRBD1 (5 bases). The germline CDR1 and CDR2 sequences are DFQATT and SNEGSKA (reference sequence). The CDR3 has 18 residues. V was cut by 0 bases and J by 0 bases, with 15 bases left in between. For the CDR3, the DNA is TGCAGTGCTAGAGACAGCATCGGGGGGGGCTCCTATAATTCACCCCTCCACTTT. Translated, it gives CSARDSIGGGSYNSPLHF.